The 20 T cell receptor beta chains below come from one sample, sequenced in a study of human T cells and chemical hapten exposure. Time point specified: patch test 2, 6 weeks after DPC sensitization. Described treatment: therapeutic diphenylcyclopropenone sensitization with weekly scalp DPC. TCRdb processed the RACE reads anew with MiXCR; each CDR3 protein has one entry. The data contain tens of thousands of distinct CDR3 sequences, about a tenth of them seen just once; the ten biggest clones take up around 6.8%. The sequencing here drew on whole blood, taken in connection with sensitization to the hapten diphenylcyclopropenone (DPC). These receptors all stem from a woman between 45 and 65 years old with alopecia areata. Some clones in this sample may be carry-over from other donors' samples.

The chain links TRBV29-1 to TRBJ1-4; D remains ambiguous. CDR1 and CDR2 from the germline V gene are SQVTM and ANQGSEA. This CDR3 is 12 amino acids long. The ends were cut back, 5 bases at V and 3 bases at J, with 7 bases in the middle. As DNA, the CDR3 is TGCAGCGTTACAGTTTCTAATGAAAAACTGTTTTTT. It encodes CSVTVSNEKLFF.

This clonotype was seen only a few times. The chain joins TRBV19 to TRBJ1-1; D is unresolved. This CDR3 is built from 14 residues. CDR1 and CDR2 from the germline V gene are LNHDA and SQIVND (reference sequence). V lost 3 bases and J lost 4, with 12 bases in between. CDR3 coding DNA: TGTGCCAGTAGTATTGTTGGGGTAGTCACTGAAGCTTTCTTT. It codes for CASSIVGVVTEAFF.

This clonotype occurred many times. The genes are TRBV19 and TRBJ2-3, with D unclear. Trimming stripped 9 bases from V and 3 bases from J, with 7 bases between. From germline, CDR1 is LNHDA and CDR2 SQIVND (reference sequence). This CDR3 contains 11 residues. The chain's CDR3 is CASSTTDTQYF. For the CDR3, the DNA is TGTGCCAGCAGCACGACAGATACGCAGTATTTT.

The rearrangement joins TRBV7-6 to TRBJ2-2; 9 bases map to TRBD2. V trimming: 1 base; J trimming: 6 bases; junction bases outside the gene matches: 12. The CDR3 spans 18 residues. Germline V lookup: CDR1 SGHVS, CDR2 FNYEAQ. The CDR3 bases are TGTGCCAGCAGCTTAGAGTCCGGCGGGAGGGCCGCCCCCGGGGAGCTGTTTTTT. Amino acids: CASSLESGGRAAPGELFF.

This clonotype was seen repeatedly, ten times or more. V is TRBV20-1 and J is TRBJ2-6, with D perhaps TRBD2 (5 bases). The CDR3 is 18 amino acids. The V and J ends lost 4 bases and 0 bases respectively, with 19 bases between them. Per the germline V gene, CDR1 is DFQATT and CDR2 is SNEGSKA (reference sequence). CDR3 sequence: CSATITGSWASGANVLTF. The CDR3 DNA sequence: TGCAGTGCTACAATAACGGGATCCTGGGCCTCTGGGGCCAACGTCCTGACTTTC.

The chain links TRBV25-1 to TRBJ2-5; D could derive from TRBD1 or TRBD2 (6 bases each). The V gene lost 1 base and the J gene lost 6 bases, with 15 bases spanning the gap. The germline CDR1 and CDR2 sequences are MGHDK and SYGVNS. The CDR3 has 15 amino acids. The CDR3, as DNA: TGTGCCAGCAGTGAATGGAAGGGGGGCGACCAGACCCAGTACTTC. It translates to CASSEWKGGDQTQYF. Variable domain in full (rest from reference TRBV25-1 and TRBJ2-5): EADIYQTPRYLVIGTGKKITLECSQTMGHDKMYWYQQDPGMELHLIHYSYGVNSTEKGDLSSESTVSRIRTEHFPLTLESARPSHTSQYLCASSEWKGGDQTQYFGPGTRLLVL.

This clonotype occurred many times. The gene calls are TRBV5-1 and TRBJ2-1, with 11 bases identical to TRBD1. V shed 0 bases, J shed 3 bases, and the junction held 5 bases outside the gene matches. The germline V gene has CDR1 SGHRS and CDR2 YFSETQ. This CDR3 has 17 amino acids. The CDR3 loop is CASSLAPGTGGYNEQFF. CDR3 bases: TGCGCCAGCAGCTTGGCCCCCGGGACAGGGGGCTACAATGAGCAGTTCTTC.

This clonotype was counted ten times or more. CDR3 nucleotides: TGTGCCAGCAGCTTCGTAAGCGGGAAGGGTTACAATGAGCAGTTCTTC. Its protein is CASSFVSGKGYNEQFF. V and J are TRBV11-2 and TRBJ2-1, with TRBD2 matching 7 bases. The germline V gene encodes CDR1 SGHAT and CDR2 FQNNGV. V lost 3 bases and J lost 4; bases outside the gene matches: 9. The CDR3 has 16 residues.

The sample holds a few counts of this clonotype. This chain connects TRBV29-1 to TRBJ2-3; 8 positions match TRBD2. Germline V gives CDR1 SQVTM, CDR2 ANQGSEA. The CDR3 has 15 amino acids. Germline trimming cut 7 bases from V and 6 bases from J; bases unmatched to any gene: 15. The CDR3 is CSAQETGTSTDTQYF. CDR3 bases: TGCAGCGCACAAGAGACCGGGACTAGTACCGATACGCAGTATTTT.

The chain carries TRBV6-6 and TRBJ1-5; D not resolved. Germline V lookup: CDR1 MNHNY, CDR2 SVGAGI (reference sequence). This CDR3 is 15 amino acids long. V lost 2 bases and J lost 1, with 9 bases in between. For the CDR3, the DNA is TGTGCCAGCAGTTACGGACTCGACAGCAATCAGCCCCAGCATTTT. As protein: CASSYGLDSNQPQHF.

The V call is TRBV7-9, the J call TRBJ2-1; TRBD2 matches at 12 bases. The CDR3 loop spans 17 amino acids. The germline gives CDR1 SEHNR, CDR2 FQNEAQ (reference sequence). The V segment lost 5 bases and the J segment 2 bases; nucleotides outside the gene matches: 7. The CDR3 DNA reads TGTGCCAGCAGCGACATCGGACTAGCGGGAACCTACAATGAGCAGTTCTTC. Its protein is CASSDIGLAGTYNEQFF.

This clonotype was seen a handful of times. This chain connects TRBV20-1 to TRBJ2-2; TRBD2 matches 12 bases. CDR3 size: 18 residues. Trimming at V came to 0 bases and at J to 3 bases, leaving 8 bases not matched to a gene. Per the germline V gene, CDR1 is DFQATT and CDR2 is SNEGSKA (reference sequence). CDR3 residues: CSARDLLAGGADTGELFF. In DNA, the CDR3 is TGCAGTGCTAGAGATCTGCTAGCGGGAGGGGCGGACACCGGGGAGCTGTTTTTT.

This clonotype was seen a few times. This chain uses TRBV27 with TRBJ1-1; 8 bases are shared with TRBD1. V was pared by 4 bases and J by 1 base, with 2 bases of the junction left unmatched. The CDR3 runs 14 residues. The germline V gene has CDR1 MNHEY and CDR2 SMNVEV (reference sequence). Here the CDR3 DNA reads TGTGCCAGCAGTTCAGGGGGCACGAACACTGAAGCTTTCTTT. Translated, it gives CASSSGGTNTEAFF.

This clonotype was found many times. Here the CDR3 DNA reads TGTGCCAGTAGTGGAAACTTTAATGAAAAACTGTTTTTT. It yields the protein CASSGNFNEKLFF. J is TRBJ1-4 and V is TRBV19; D remains unclear. Germline values: CDR1 LNHDA, CDR2 SQIVND (reference sequence). The CDR3 runs 13 residues. V gave up 5 bases and J gave up 4 bases, with 8 bases separating them.

The chain combines TRBV11-2 with TRBJ2-1; TRBD1 matches 7 bases. This CDR3 contains 17 residues. The J segment lost 2 bases and the V segment lost 5 bases, leaving 12 bases of the junction unmatched. Looked up from germline, CDR1 is SGHAT and CDR2 is FQNNGV. Written as DNA, the CDR3 is TGTGCCAGCAGCAACATATCACAGGGGATTCCCTACAATGAGCAGTTCTTC. Encoded protein: CASSNISQGIPYNEQFF.

A few counts support this clonotype. The chain uses TRBV29-1 and TRBJ2-7; 13 bases agree with TRBD2. In germline, CDR1 is SQVTM, CDR2 ANQGSEA. J was trimmed by 6 bases and V by 4 bases; bases with no gene match: 6. The CDR3 has 14 amino acids. CDR3 DNA: TGCAGCGTTGGACTAGCGGGAGGAAGCTCCGAGCAGTACTTC. Its translation is CSVGLAGGSSEQYF.

This clonotype was seen repeatedly, ten times or more. The chain employs TRBV7-8 and TRBJ1-5; D not resolved. Germline lookup yields CDR1 SGHVS and CDR2 FQNEAQ. V lost 1 base, J lost 0 bases, and 10 bases lay in between. The CDR3 extends over 16 amino acids. The CDR3 here is CASSLGWQVSNQPQHF. In DNA, the CDR3 is TGTGCCAGCAGCTTAGGTTGGCAGGTTAGCAATCAGCCCCAGCATTTT.

This chain uses TRBV4-1 with TRBJ1-1, with D unclear. CDR1 is MGHRA and CDR2 is YSYEKL in the germline V gene. CDR3 length: 14 residues. Trimming took 1 base from V and 6 from J, leaving 12 bases between them. CDR3 coding DNA: TGCGCCAGCAGCCAAGTTACACCTCGTCCTGAAGCTTTCTTT. Translating gives CASSQVTPRPEAFF.

The rearrangement uses TRBV20-1 and TRBJ2-3; TRBD2 aligns across 7 bases. CDR1 is DFQATT and CDR2 is SNEGSKA in the germline V gene (reference sequence). The CDR3 extends over 14 amino acids. J was trimmed by 1 base and V by 6 bases; bases with no gene match: 7. CDR3 protein: CSALLAGGTDTQYF. In nucleotides, the CDR3 is TGCAGTGCCCTATTGGCGGGAGGCACAGATACGCAGTATTTT.

The V and J genes are TRBV30 and TRBJ2-3; a weak D match, TRBD2 (6 bases). Trimming left V 4 bases short and J 0 bases short, with 14 bases between. Germline lookup yields CDR1 GTSNPN and CDR2 SVGIG (reference sequence). The CDR3 contains 15 residues. CDR3 protein: CAWTPRGGSTDTQYF. Written as DNA, the CDR3 is TGTGCCTGGACGCCCCGTGGGGGGAGCACAGATACGCAGTATTTT.